In this sample, the clone carrying this T cell receptor (beta chain) turned up a few times. Trimming removed 4 bases from V and 13 bases from J; junction bases left unmatched: 7. This CDR3 contains 14 residues. Looked up from germline, CDR1 is MNHEY and CDR2 is SVGAGI. The use of a sample-barcoded 5' primer and a J-beta primer mix characterized a second PCR of roughly 6 to 11 cycles. MiXCR, applied by TCRdb to the 5' RACE reads, yields one record per CDR3 protein. The sample lists about a million distinct CDR3 sequences; roughly 48% were seen once. The sample belongs to a study of blood T cells in healthy people across ages.

The sequence was collected from a man aged 30-40 years in good health. Sequences were obtained from blood. This chain links TRBV6-5 with TRBJ2-4, with 13 bases aligning to TRBD2. CDR3 protein: CASSFRLAGGEQYF. CDR3 coding DNA: TGTGCCAGCAGTTTTCGACTAGCGGGGGGAGAGCAGTACTTC.